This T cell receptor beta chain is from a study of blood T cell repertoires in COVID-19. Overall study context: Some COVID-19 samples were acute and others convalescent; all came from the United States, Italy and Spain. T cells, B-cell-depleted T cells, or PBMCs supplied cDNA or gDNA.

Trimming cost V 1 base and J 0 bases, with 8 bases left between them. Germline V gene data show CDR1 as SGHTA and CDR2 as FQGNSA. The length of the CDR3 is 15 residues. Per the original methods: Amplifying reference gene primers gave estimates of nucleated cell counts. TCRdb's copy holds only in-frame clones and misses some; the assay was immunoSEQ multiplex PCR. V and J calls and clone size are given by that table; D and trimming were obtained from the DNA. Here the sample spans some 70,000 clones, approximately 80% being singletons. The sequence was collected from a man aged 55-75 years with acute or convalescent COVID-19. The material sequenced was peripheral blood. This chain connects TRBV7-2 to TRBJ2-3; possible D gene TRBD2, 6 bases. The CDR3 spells CASSLVRGSTDTQYF. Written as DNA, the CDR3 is TGTGCCAGCAGCTTAGTACGGGGGAGCACAGATACGCAGTATTTT.